This TCR beta chain was sequenced for a study of blood T cell repertoires in COVID-19. Whole-study context: Samples representing acute and convalescent COVID-19 were sourced from the United States, Italy and Spain.

CDR1 and CDR2 (germline): SEHNR, FQNEAQ (reference sequence). The CDR3 is 14 amino acids. Trimming took off 3 bases at V and 7 bases at J, with 15 bases between the two ends. In the source study's methods: Amplifying reference gene primers gave estimates of nucleated cell counts. The assay was immunoSEQ multiplex PCR, and TCRdb's table has in-frame clones only and misses some. Clone size and V and J calls were adopted from that table, with D and trimming inferred from the DNA. Of about 340,000 clones listed, about 88% are singletons. Patients in Seattle were enrolled during active infection, then followed longitudinally.

The receptor's source is a woman aged 55-69 years with COVID-19, enrolled during active disease. The rearrangement joins TRBV7-9 to TRBJ1-1, with D possibly being TRBD1 (6 bases). The specimen sequenced was peripheral blood. The CDR3 protein is CASSLIAGGDEAFF. The CDR3 nucleotides read TGTGCCAGCAGCTTGATAGCGGGGGGCGATGAAGCTTTCTTT. Full variable domain (missing parts from reference TRBV7-9 and TRBJ1-1): DTGVSQNPRHKITKRGQNVTFRCDPISEHNRLYWYRQTLGQGPEFLTYFQNEAQLEKSRLLSDRFSAERPKGSFSTLEIQRTEQGDSAMYLCASSLIAGGDEAFFGQGTRLTVV.